The present entry profiles one TCR beta chain with its context. What it binds is not known. The data derive from a study of long-term antiretroviral therapy in people with HIV. Across the study: There is a gap of about a decade between the earliest samples and the later 2015 immediate-ART recommendation.

Prior to DNA extraction, the samples held about 0.85-10 million cryopreserved PBMC. Study results and caveats: CDR3 lengths in HIV samples spanned a narrower range than controls.

Running of the v3.0 immunoSEQ assay took place at survey level. Per-sample sequencing targets were 40,000-50,000 T-cell genomes. Profiled with immunoSEQ multiplex PCR; TCRdb holds only in-frame clones, not every one. The sample holds 25,000 to 35,000 clones, 80% to 90% seen once. Germline lookup yields CDR1 GTSNPN and CDR2 SVGIG (reference sequence). The CDR3 has 14 amino acids. V shed 3 bases and J shed 2 bases, with 14 bases lying between them. The chain recombines TRBV30 with TRBJ2-7, with D possibly being TRBD1 (6 bases). This specimen was unsorted PBMCs, taken roughly 5 years before starting antiretroviral therapy. The sequence was collected from a man between 50 and 59 years old with HIV. CDR3: CAWRTQGNPYEQYF. The CDR3 region has the DNA TGTGCCTGGAGGACACAGGGTAACCCCTACGAGCAGTACTTC.